This is a list of T cell receptor beta chains from one sample in a study of cytomegalovirus exposure and HLA in healthy donors. The data were produced by immunoSEQ multiplex PCR, yet TCRdb's version contains in-frame clones alone and is incomplete. The sample contains fewer than 200,000 clones, 75% to 85% of which appear only once. Sequenced: PBMCs. These receptors all stem from a woman in her 30s in good health and CMV-seropositive. The CDR3 runs from the conserved cysteine through the conserved F or W.

TRBV19	TRBJ2-3	CASSPTRGDTQYF
TRBV6-5	TRBJ1-4	CATTRGTGDEKLFF
TRBV9	TRBJ1-1	CASSVGQGEAFF
TRBV2	TRBJ2-7	CASSEAQEDRVTYEQYF
TRBV6-6	TRBJ2-2	CASSYIKFTGELFF
TRBV19	TRBJ1-1	CASSISAENTEAFF
TRBV4-1	TRBJ1-5	CASSPQATLSNQPQHF
TRBV11-2	TRBJ1-4	CASSLRGTGATNEKLFF
TRBV6-1	TRBJ1-2	CASAEGQGYYGYTF
TRBV6-6	TRBJ2-7	CATSLGRSYEQYF
TRBV6-1	TRBJ1-1	CASSEGAGDEAFF
TRBV30	TRBJ2-3	CAWTSGGVTDTQYF
TRBV7-2	TRBJ1-1	CASSLVSGMHTEAFF
TRBV9	TRBJ2-1	CASSVGGGEWYNEQFF
TRBV5-1	TRBJ1-4	CASRPTGDRNEKLFF
TRBV6-1	TRBJ2-2	CASSEVTGSAANTGELFF
TRBV6-1	TRBJ2-7	CASLGRGREQYF
TRBV28	TRBJ2-5	CASSTGGAGSQETQYF